Listed below are T cell receptor beta chains from one sample, sequenced in a study of read filtering for tumor transcriptome and immune sequencing. TCRdb called the reads again in MiXCR, with one record for every CDR3 protein. The profile covers over 90,000 distinct CDR3 sequences, with around a fifth appearing a single time and approximately 10% taken by the ten largest. Sequences were obtained from a population of CD138-negative cells sorted from bone marrow. These receptors came from a donor at least 40 years old with multiple myeloma. The CDR3 runs from the conserved cysteine through the conserved F or W. The D gene is left open where the match is weak. Clone size is given for some rows only: seen once, a few or many times, or a class if the clone is expanded.

J | size | V | D | CDR3 | DNA
TRBJ1-3 | few | TRBV7-7 | NA | CASSLDTYPGNTIYF | TGTGCTAGCAGCTTGGACACATACCCTGGAAACACCATATATTTT
TRBJ2-1 | many | TRBV29-1 | NA | CSVEARAKLSNEQFF | TGCAGCGTTGAAGCGCGGGCTAAATTGTCCAATGAGCAGTTCTTC
TRBJ2-3 | many | TRBV30 | NA | CAWSIQGGTDTQYF | TGTGCCTGGAGCATCCAGGGAGGCACAGATACGCAGTATTTT
TRBJ1-4 | few | TRBV27 | TRBD1 | CASRKTGGYEKLFF | TGTGCCAGCAGAAAAACAGGGGGCTATGAAAAACTGTTTTTT
TRBJ2-2 | NA | TRBV18 | NA | CASSTGHATGGLFF | TGTGCCAGCTCAACCGGACACGCCACCGGGGGGCTGTTTTTT
TRBJ2-7 | many | TRBV5-5 | TRBD1 | CASSLDRVHEQYF | TGTGCCAGCAGCTTAGACAGGGTCCACGAGCAGTACTTC
TRBJ1-1 | NA | TRBV28 | NA | CASSFGRQGNPEAFF | TGTGCCAGCAGTTTTGGTAGGCAGGGAAACCCTGAAGCTTTCTTT
TRBJ2-1 | many | TRBV29-1 | NA | CSVRQNTDNEQFF | TGCAGCGTCCGGCAGAATACTGACAATGAGCAGTTCTTC
TRBJ1-1 | many | TRBV28 | NA | CASRQWGGNTEAFF | TGTGCCAGCAGACAGTGGGGGGGAAACACTGAAGCTTTCTTT
TRBJ1-1 | NA | TRBV2 | NA | CASTPRGDTEASF | TGTGCCAGCACCCCGAGGGGTGACACTGAAGCTTCCTTT
TRBJ1-5 | NA | TRBV19 | TRBD1 | CASGVGTGGRQPQHF | TGTGCCTCTGGGGTGGGGACAGGGGGCCGTCAGCCCCAGCATTTT
TRBJ1-1 | NA | TRBV29-1 | NA | CSVVIITEAFF | TGCAGCGTTGTCATTATCACTGAGGCTTTCTTT
TRBJ1-4 | many | TRBV28 | NA | CASSPRGELEKLFF | TGTGCCAGCAGTCCCCGCGGGGAGTTGGAAAAACTGTTTTTT
TRBJ1-5 | many | TRBV3-1 | TRBD1 | CASSQGGQGGLRQPQHF | TGTGCCAGCAGCCAAGGGGGACAGGGGGGTCTTCGGCAGCCCCAGCATTTT
TRBJ2-2 | many | TRBV28 | NA | CASSLRPRSSTGELFF | TGTGCCAGCAGTTTGAGACCAAGGTCGTCCACCGGGGAGCTGTTTTTT
TRBJ2-1 | many | TRBV5-1 | NA | CASSSLQGGNEQFF | TGCGCCAGCAGCTCTCTCCAGGGAGGCAATGAGCAGTTCTTC
TRBJ2-2 | many | TRBV5-1 | NA | CASSLGNRIGGELFF | TGCGCCAGCAGCTTGGGGAACAGGATCGGCGGGGAGCTGTTTTTT
TRBJ2-1 | many | TRBV12-3/TRBV12-4 | TRBD1 | CASSLSTGGWDEQFF | TGTGCCAGCAGTTTAAGTACAGGGGGCTGGGATGAGCAGTTCTTC
TRBJ2-5 | many | TRBV6-2/TRBV6-3 | TRBD1 | CASSYRGQGSETQYF | TGTGCCAGCAGTTATAGAGGACAGGGATCAGAGACCCAGTACTTC
TRBJ1-5 | NA | TRBV12-3/TRBV12-4 | TRBD1 | CASSQQGRQPRHF | TGTGCCAGCAGTCAACAGGGGCGGCAGCCCCGGCATTTT
TRBJ2-7 | many | TRBV27 | TRBD2 | CASSLVGGGYYEQYF | TGTGCCAGCAGTTTAGTCGGGGGGGGCTACTACGAGCAGTACTTC
TRBJ2-2 | many | TRBV7-9 | TRBD2 | CASSLEARLAHTGELFF | TGTGCCAGCAGCTTAGAGGCCCGACTAGCCCATACCGGGGAGCTGTTTTTT
TRBJ2-1 | NA | TRBV29-1 | TRBD2 | CSVVRGASSYNEQFF | TGCAGCGTTGTGCGGGGGGCTAGCTCCTACAATGAGCAGTTCTTC
TRBJ2-1 | many | TRBV5-6 | TRBD2 | CASSLIAGVNSYNEQFF | TGTGCCAGCAGCTTGATCGCGGGGGTAAACTCCTACAATGAGCAGTTCTTC
TRBJ2-2 | many | TRBV11-2 | TRBD2 | CASSVGGATAGELFF | TGTGCCAGCAGCGTCGGGGGGGCCACCGCCGGGGAGCTGTTTTTT
TRBJ1-6 | many | TRBV7-9 | NA | CASSFTGNINSPLHF | TGTGCCAGCAGCTTTACGGGAAACATTAATTCACCCCTCCACTTT
TRBJ1-5 | NA | TRBV3-1 | NA | CASSYRGQPQHF | TGTGCCAGCAGCTACCGGGGCCAGCCCCAGCATTTT
TRBJ2-3 | NA | TRBV2 | TRBD1 | CASRRAGTGVTQYF | TGTGCCAGCCGCCGCGCCGGGACAGGGGTTACGCAGTATTTT
TRBJ2-7 | many | TRBV20-1 | NA | CSARPTESYEQYF | TGCAGTGCTAGACCGACTGAGTCCTACGAGCAGTACTTC
TRBJ2-1 | many | TRBV7-3 | TRBD2 | CASSLMAGLAGSNEQFF | TGTGCCAGCAGCTTAATGGCCGGACTAGCGGGGTCGAATGAGCAGTTCTTC
TRBJ2-7 | many | TRBV6-2/TRBV6-3 | NA | CASHDYLRNYEQYF | TGTGCCAGCCACGACTATCTCCGGAACTACGAGCAGTACTTC
TRBJ2-7 | many | TRBV3-1 | NA | CASSPRGMGNYEQYF | TGTGCCAGCAGCCCGCGAGGCATGGGGAACTACGAGCAGTACTTC
TRBJ2-3 | many | TRBV6-2/TRBV6-3 | NA | CASSPRLSTDTQYF | TGTGCCAGCAGTCCTCGCCTGAGCACAGATACGCAGTATTTT
TRBJ2-2 | many | TRBV7-9 | NA | CASRLGGGANTGELFF | TGTGCCAGCAGACTAGGGGGGGGCGCGAACACCGGGGAGCTGTTTTTT
TRBJ1-1 | NA | TRBV5-1 | NA | CASGFGGMNTEAFF | TGCGCCAGCGGCTTTGGCGGGATGAACACTGAAGCTTTCTTT
TRBJ2-7 | many | TRBV20-1 | NA | CSAREAGHEQYF | TGCAGTGCTAGAGAGGCAGGGCATGAGCAGTACTTC
TRBJ1-1 | NA | TRBV4-1 | NA | CTSSQGQFELEAFF | TGCACCAGCAGCCAAGGTCAGTTCGAACTTGAAGCTTTCTTT
TRBJ1-2 | NA | TRBV30 | NA | CAWSASRRGNNGYTF | TGTGCCTGGAGTGCGTCTAGGAGGGGGAACAATGGCTACACCTTC
TRBJ1-1 | many | TRBV11-2 | NA | CASSLAVGGEAFF | TGTGCCAGCAGCTTAGCAGTCGGGGGTGAAGCTTTCTTT
TRBJ1-6 | many | TRBV4-1 | NA | CASSGAVFSPLHF | TGCGCCAGCAGTGGGGCAGTGTTTTCACCCCTCCACTTT
TRBJ2-4 | few | TRBV19 | TRBD2 | CASGIDLAGIKNIQYF | TGTGCCAGTGGTATCGATCTAGCGGGGATCAAAAACATTCAGTACTTC
TRBJ1-1 | NA | TRBV7-2 | NA | CASSPGVRVNTEAFF | TGTGCCAGCAGCCCCGGCGTGCGGGTGAACACTGAAGCTTTCTTT
TRBJ2-4 | many | TRBV6-1 | NA | CASSEDAGRNIQYF | TGTGCCAGCAGTGAAGACGCAGGACGAAACATTCAGTACTTC
TRBJ2-2 | many | TRBV24-1 | NA | CATRDGGTGELFF | TGTGCCACCAGGGACGGGGGAACCGGGGAGCTGTTTTTT
TRBJ2-5 | NA | TRBV12-3/TRBV12-4 | TRBD2 | CASSFTSGGLQETQYF | TGTGCCAGCAGTTTTACTAGCGGGGGCCTCCAAGAGACCCAGTACTTC
TRBJ1-1 | many | TRBV5-1 | NA | CASSPGGWNTEAFF | TGCGCCAGCAGCCCCGGGGGATGGAACACTGAAGCTTTCTTT
TRBJ2-3 | NA | TRBV20-1 | TRBD2 | CSAKHAGEITDTQYF | TGCAGTGCTAAGCACGCGGGGGAGATTACAGATACGCAGTATTTT
TRBJ2-5 | NA | TRBV14 | NA | CASSQDGVPSGTQYF | TGTGCCAGCAGCCAAGACGGGGTACCAAGTGGGACCCAGTACTTC
TRBJ2-4 | many | TRBV29-1 | NA | CSGRPANRRDIQYF | TGCAGCGGTCGGCCTGCGAATCGACGGGACATTCAGTACTTC
TRBJ2-6 | many | TRBV19 | NA | CASSMEISGANVLTF | TGTGCCAGTAGTATGGAAATCTCTGGGGCCAACGTCCTGACTTTC
TRBJ2-5 | NA | TRBV7-9 | NA | CASSTPGVRMETQYF | TGTGCCAGCAGCACCCCAGGGGTGCGTATGGAGACCCAGTACTTC
TRBJ1-4 | NA | TRBV29-1 | NA | CSVAPGVREKLFF | TGCAGCGTTGCCCCAGGGGTACGTGAAAAACTGTTTTTT
TRBJ1-1 | NA | TRBV7-8 | TRBD1 | CASSFRDREAFF | TGTGCCAGCAGCTTCCGGGACAGGGAAGCTTTCTTT